The clone carrying this T cell receptor beta chain was counted between two and nine times. Its antigen is not identified. The data stem from a study of OX40 agonist ivuxolimab in advanced cancers. Study details: Each dose-escalation patient presented with hepatocellular carcinoma, melanoma, renal cell or head and neck cancer.

Whole-study findings and limits: The study did not work out the antigen specificity of the expanded peripheral T cells. CD8+ T cells were the subset that, on average, had more expanded clones than CD4+.

The CDR3 runs to 16 residues. CDR1 is SGHDN, CDR2 FVKESK, per germline. V gave up 5 bases and J gave up 5 bases; unmatched junction bases: 11. TCRdb's table, derived via immunoSEQ multiplex PCR, lists solely in-frame clones and lacks some. The top ten hold around 5.5% of the sample, which has 96,000 or so clones, 84% seen once. Exclusion of a patient followed from autoimmune disease history or systemic immunosuppression. The clonotype was recovered from an adult with an advanced solid tumor such as melanoma, head and neck, liver or kidney cancer. Material: CD4+ or CD8+ T cells sorted from blood, obtained in a trial of the OX40 agonist ivuxolimab. The chain has TRBV14 and TRBJ1-1, with TRBD1 matching 10 bases. DNA of the CDR3: TGTGCCAGCAGCTTAAGACAGGGGGCGGTTTGGACTGAAGCTTTCTTT. Protein: CASSLRQGAVWTEAFF.